This TCR beta chain derives from a study of radiation and T cells in renal cell carcinoma. The sample's time point: blood 4 weeks post-SBRT, at nephrectomy. Documented treatment: 15 Gy SBRT to primary tumor, nephrectomy 4 weeks later. Nephrectomy followed 15 Gy stereotactic body radiation by 4 weeks. Clones were sequenced by immunoSEQ multiplex PCR, and TCRdb holds only the in-frame ones, with some missing. The sample yields 130,000 to 150,000 clones, less than 90% seen once. This clone showed up just once. Its specificity is not known. Notes on the study in general: Top tumor clonotypes rose in blood 2 weeks post-radiation, then contracted.

V was pared by 5 bases and J by 9 bases, with 5 bases of the junction left unmatched. This CDR3 spans 13 amino acids. CDR1 is MNHNS, CDR2 SASEGT, per germline. This rearrangement joins TRBV6-1 to TRBJ2-1; TRBD1 matches at 9 bases. Sequencing used blood, obtained from a patient whose treatment included radiotherapy and nephrectomy. This receptor was obtained from a woman aged 45 to 65 with renal cell carcinoma. DNA of the CDR3: TGTGCCAGCAGTATTCGACAGGGGGGTGAGCAGTTCTTC. It yields the protein CASSIRQGGEQFF.